Sequencing of this T cell receptor (beta chain) was carried out in a study of blood T cells in healthy people across ages. The study's findings and limits: It was held that diversity estimates obtained from one million T cells represented underestimates.

The length of the CDR3 is 15 residues. V was trimmed by 4 bases and J by 7 bases, leaving 18 bases between them. Germline values: CDR1 SGHKS, CDR2 YYEKEE (reference sequence). It was with a sample-barcoded 5' primer and a J-beta primer mix that a second PCR of roughly 6 to 11 cycles was run. From the 5' RACE reads, TCRdb called clonotypes with MiXCR, one entry per CDR3 protein. The sample records around 1,600,000 distinct CDR3 sequences, roughly 43% being singletons. Only a few counts were recorded for this clonotype. The antigen is unknown. V is TRBV5-5 and J is TRBJ2-1, with TRBD2 as a possible D gene (5 bases). Sequencing was done on a sample of blood. This sequence originates from a woman younger than 30 in good health. As DNA, the CDR3 is TGTGCCAGCAGCACCAGAGGAGGAGATTCGAATGAGCAGTTCTTC. Its translation: CASSTRGGDSNEQFF. Looking up the rest from reference TRBV5-5 and TRBJ2-1 gives the full variable domain: DAGVTQSPTHLIKTRGQQVTLRCSPISGHKSVSWYQQVLGQGPQFIFQYYEKEERGRGNFPDRFSARQFPNYSSELNVNALLLGDSALYLCASSTRGGDSNEQFFGPGTRLTVL.